These T cell receptor beta chains were read from a single sample in a study of monozygotic twins with inflammatory bowel disease. TCRdb reprocessed the 5' RACE reads, with one entry per CDR3 protein and no DNA. The table lists fewer than 550,000 distinct CDR3 sequences. The sequencing input was blood. These receptors all stem from a human donor with ulcerative colitis or Crohn's disease, or a healthy co-twin of an affected twin (not recorded which). CDR3s include the opening cysteine and the closing phenylalanine or tryptophan.

CDR3 protein	CDR3 length	J gene	V gene
CASSSPRGGASNEQFF	16	TRBJ2-1	TRBV7-3
CASSSREDNEQFF	13	TRBJ2-1	TRBV12-3/TRBV12-4
CASSLTRVETQYF	13	TRBJ2-5	TRBV7-6
CASSYLLAGTNEQFF	15	TRBJ2-1	TRBV6-2/TRBV6-3
CASSFISGSGEQYF	14	TRBJ2-7	TRBV28
CASSGRQGSTDTQYF	15	TRBJ2-3	TRBV7-6
CASSHGRSPYEQYF	14	TRBJ2-7	TRBV6-6
CSATSRAGTEAFF	13	TRBJ1-1	TRBV20-1
CASSATGASNNEQFF	15	TRBJ2-1	TRBV9
CASSSSGGPGDTQYF	15	TRBJ2-3	TRBV5-1
CAWRRGVTFTEAFF	14	TRBJ1-1	TRBV30
CASSLITTVGYEQYF	15	TRBJ2-7	TRBV5-1
CASSPGGNSHQPQHF	15	TRBJ1-5	TRBV7-2
CAMASGREDEQFF	13	TRBJ2-1	TRBV10-3
CASSAGWPGELFF	13	TRBJ2-2	TRBV11-3
CASLPTGTWADTQYF	15	TRBJ2-3	TRBV28
CASNNRGATEAFF	13	TRBJ1-1	TRBV19
CASSFRANTDTQYF	14	TRBJ2-3	TRBV5-4
CSASPPLYNSPLHF	14	TRBJ1-6	TRBV20-1
CASSKFTTNTEAFF	14	TRBJ1-1	TRBV12-3/TRBV12-4
CASSYYLDANEKLFF	15	TRBJ1-4	TRBV7-8
CASSLGFGDEQFF	13	TRBJ2-1	TRBV7-8
CASSLPAGGPSEQYF	15	TRBJ2-7	TRBV3-1
CASSLSAGANTEAFF	15	TRBJ1-1	TRBV7-2
CASSSTSGPYEQYF	14	TRBJ2-7	TRBV7-2
CASSYSGGAKNTEAFF	16	TRBJ1-1	TRBV6-5
CASSPGQGIRSGELFF	16	TRBJ2-2	TRBV4-1
CSVRQWGITEAFF	13	TRBJ1-1	TRBV29-1
CAWSGGGTGELFF	13	TRBJ2-2	TRBV30
CATSRRGLGNQPQHF	15	TRBJ1-5	TRBV24-1
CASSIDGQGSYEQYF	15	TRBJ2-7	TRBV19
CASSSAGGDQPQHF	14	TRBJ1-5	TRBV5-1